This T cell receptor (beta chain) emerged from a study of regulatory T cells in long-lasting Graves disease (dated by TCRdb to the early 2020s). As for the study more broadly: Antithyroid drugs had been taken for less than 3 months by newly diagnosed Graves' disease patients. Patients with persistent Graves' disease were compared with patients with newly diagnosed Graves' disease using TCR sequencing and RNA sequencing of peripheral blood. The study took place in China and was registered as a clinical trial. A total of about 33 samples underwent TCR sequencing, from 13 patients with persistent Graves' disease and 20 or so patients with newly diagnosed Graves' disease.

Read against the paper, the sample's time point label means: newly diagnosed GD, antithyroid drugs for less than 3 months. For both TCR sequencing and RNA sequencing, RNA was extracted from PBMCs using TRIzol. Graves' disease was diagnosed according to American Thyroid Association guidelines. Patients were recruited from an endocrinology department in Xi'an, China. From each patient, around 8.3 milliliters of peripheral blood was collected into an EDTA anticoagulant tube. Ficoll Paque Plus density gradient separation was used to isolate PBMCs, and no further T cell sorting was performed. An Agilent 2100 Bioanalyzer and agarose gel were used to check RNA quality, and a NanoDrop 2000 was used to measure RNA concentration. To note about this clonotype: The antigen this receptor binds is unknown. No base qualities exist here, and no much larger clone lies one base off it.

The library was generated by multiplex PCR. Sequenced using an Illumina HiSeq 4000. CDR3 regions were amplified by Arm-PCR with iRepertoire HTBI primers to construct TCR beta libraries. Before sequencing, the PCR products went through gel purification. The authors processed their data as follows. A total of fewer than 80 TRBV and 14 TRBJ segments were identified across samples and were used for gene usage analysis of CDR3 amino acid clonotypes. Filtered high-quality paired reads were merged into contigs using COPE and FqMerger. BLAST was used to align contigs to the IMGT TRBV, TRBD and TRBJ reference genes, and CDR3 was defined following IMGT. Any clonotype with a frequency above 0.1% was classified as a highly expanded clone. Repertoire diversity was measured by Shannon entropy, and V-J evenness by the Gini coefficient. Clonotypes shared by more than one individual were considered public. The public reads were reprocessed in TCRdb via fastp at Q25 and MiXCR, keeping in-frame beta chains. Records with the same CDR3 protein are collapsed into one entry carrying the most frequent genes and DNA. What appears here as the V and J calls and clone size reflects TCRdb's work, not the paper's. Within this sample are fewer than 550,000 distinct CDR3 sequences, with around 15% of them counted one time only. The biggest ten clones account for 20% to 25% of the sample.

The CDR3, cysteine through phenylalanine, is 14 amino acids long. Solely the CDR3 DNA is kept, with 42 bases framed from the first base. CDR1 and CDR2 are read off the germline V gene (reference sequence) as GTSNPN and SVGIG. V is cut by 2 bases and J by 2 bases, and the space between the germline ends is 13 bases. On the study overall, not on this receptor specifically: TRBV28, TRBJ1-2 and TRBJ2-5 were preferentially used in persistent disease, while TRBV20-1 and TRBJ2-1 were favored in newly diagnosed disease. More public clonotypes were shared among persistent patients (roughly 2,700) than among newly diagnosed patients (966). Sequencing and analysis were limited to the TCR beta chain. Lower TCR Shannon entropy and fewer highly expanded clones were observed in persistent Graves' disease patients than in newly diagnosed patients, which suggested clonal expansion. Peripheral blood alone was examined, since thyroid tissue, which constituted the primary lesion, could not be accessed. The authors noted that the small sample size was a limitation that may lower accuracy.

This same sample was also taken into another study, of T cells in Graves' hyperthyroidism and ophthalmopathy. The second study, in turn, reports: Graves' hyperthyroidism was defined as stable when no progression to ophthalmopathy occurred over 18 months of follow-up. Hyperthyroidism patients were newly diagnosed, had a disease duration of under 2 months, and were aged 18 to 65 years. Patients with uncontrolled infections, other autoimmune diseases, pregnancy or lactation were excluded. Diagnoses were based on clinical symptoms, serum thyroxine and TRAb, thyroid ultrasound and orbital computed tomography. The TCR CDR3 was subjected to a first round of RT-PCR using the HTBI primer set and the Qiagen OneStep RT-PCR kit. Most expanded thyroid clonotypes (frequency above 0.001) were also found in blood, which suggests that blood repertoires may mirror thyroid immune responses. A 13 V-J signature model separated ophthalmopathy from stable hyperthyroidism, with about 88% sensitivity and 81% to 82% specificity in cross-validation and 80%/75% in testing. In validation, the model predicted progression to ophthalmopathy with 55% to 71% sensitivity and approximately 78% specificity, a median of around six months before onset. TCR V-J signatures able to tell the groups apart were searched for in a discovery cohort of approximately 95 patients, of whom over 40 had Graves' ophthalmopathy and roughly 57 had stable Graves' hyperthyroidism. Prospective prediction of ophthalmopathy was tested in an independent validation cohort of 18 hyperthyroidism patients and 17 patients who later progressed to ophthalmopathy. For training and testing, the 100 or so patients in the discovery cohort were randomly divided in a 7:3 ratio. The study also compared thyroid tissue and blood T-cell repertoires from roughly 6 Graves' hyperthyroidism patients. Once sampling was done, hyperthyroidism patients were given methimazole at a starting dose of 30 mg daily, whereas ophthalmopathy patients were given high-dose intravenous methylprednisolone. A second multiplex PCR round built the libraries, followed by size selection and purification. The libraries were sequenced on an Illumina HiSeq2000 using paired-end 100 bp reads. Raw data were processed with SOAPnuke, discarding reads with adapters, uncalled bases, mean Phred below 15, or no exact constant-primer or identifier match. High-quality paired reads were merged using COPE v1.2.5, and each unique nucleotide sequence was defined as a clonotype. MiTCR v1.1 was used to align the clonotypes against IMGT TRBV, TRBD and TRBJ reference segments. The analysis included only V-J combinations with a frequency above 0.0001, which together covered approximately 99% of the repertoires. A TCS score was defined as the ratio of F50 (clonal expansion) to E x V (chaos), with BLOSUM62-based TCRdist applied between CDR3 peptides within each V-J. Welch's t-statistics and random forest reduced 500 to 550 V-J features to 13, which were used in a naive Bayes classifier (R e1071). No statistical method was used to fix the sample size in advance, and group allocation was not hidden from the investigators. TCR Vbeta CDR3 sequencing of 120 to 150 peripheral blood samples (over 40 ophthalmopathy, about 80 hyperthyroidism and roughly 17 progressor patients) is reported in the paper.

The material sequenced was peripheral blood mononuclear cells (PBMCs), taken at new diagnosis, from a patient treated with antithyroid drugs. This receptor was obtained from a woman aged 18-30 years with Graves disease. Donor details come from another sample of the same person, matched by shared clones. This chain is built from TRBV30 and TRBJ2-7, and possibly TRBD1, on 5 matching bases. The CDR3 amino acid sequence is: CAWSPLDSPYEQYF. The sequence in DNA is TGTGCCTGGAGTCCTCTTGACAGCCCCTACGAGCAGTACTTC.